In its sample, the clone carrying this T cell receptor (beta chain) was seen a few times. The antigen remains unidentified. RNA transcripts were the template for amplifying TCR beta CDR3 regions. A first-round RT-PCR of the TCR CDR3 used the HTBI primer set. TCRdb analysed the multiplex PCR reads with MiXCR anew, one entry per CDR3 protein. The sample includes about 380,000 distinct CDR3 sequences, approximately 13% of them seen just once. These data belong to a study of T cells in Graves' hyperthyroidism and ophthalmopathy. Study summary: Initial diagnosis, before any treatment, was when peripheral blood was collected.

Patients were aged 18 to 65, had disease duration under 2 months, and had newly diagnosed hyperthyroidism. The CDR3 is made up of 15 amino acids. Trimming removed 10 bases at V and 1 base at J, with 16 bases between. CDR1 is KGHSH and CDR2 is LQKENI in the germline V gene. The study's findings and limits: Before onset, ophthalmopathy was predicted by the model a median approximately 6.7 months earlier. Appearing also in blood were most of the thyroid clonotypes expanded above 0.001.

The chain uses TRBV18 and TRBJ2-2; maybe TRBD2 (6 bases). This TCR was sampled from a man aged 25-45 years with Graves' hyperthyroidism that later progressed to Graves' ophthalmopathy. Material: blood. Here the CDR3 DNA reads TGTGCCACCTCGTACGGGACTTTGAACACCGGGGAGCTGTTTTTT. Translating gives CATSYGTLNTGELFF. Together with reference TRBV18 and TRBJ2-2, the CDR3 gives the full variable domain: NAGVMQNPRHLVRRRGQEARLRCSPMKGHSHVYWYRQLPEEGLKFMVYLQKENIIDESGMPKERFSAEFPKEGPSILRIQQVVRGDSAAYFCATSYGTLNTGELFFGEGSRLTVL.